The 6 T cell receptor beta chains in this list originate from one sample, sequenced in a study of blood T cell repertoires in COVID-19. Data came from immunoSEQ multiplex PCR; TCRdb stores just in-frame clones and leaves some out. This sample yields roughly 150,000 clones, of which about 81% are seen a single time; roughly a tenth belongs to the top ten. Sequencing used peripheral blood. These TCRs come from a human donor in a cohort sampled during active COVID-19.

Comments on this clone: At one of its ends the junction is not consistent with the germline gene, which may arise from a read error. The gene calls are TRBV27 and TRBJ1-2; D perhaps matches TRBD1 (6 bases). Germline V gene data show CDR1 as MNHEY and CDR2 as SMNVEV (reference sequence). The CDR3 loop spans 14 amino acids. CDR3 residues: CASSLSQGAYGYTF. In DNA, the CDR3 is TGTGCCAGCAGCTTATCACAGGGAGCCTATGGCTACACCTTC.

The chain couples TRBV19 to TRBJ2-7, with 7 bases matching TRBD1. Looked up from germline, CDR1 is LNHDA and CDR2 is SQIVND (reference sequence). CDR3 length: 15 residues. V trimming: 0 bases; J trimming: 3 bases; junction bases outside the gene matches: 5. The CDR3 region has the DNA TGTGCCAGTAGTATAGATCCGGGACAGCTCTACGAGCAGTACTTC. Amino acids: CASSIDPGQLYEQYF. Drawing the rest from reference TRBV19 and TRBJ2-7, the complete variable domain is DGGITQSPKYLFRKEGQNVTLSCEQNLNHDAMYWYRQDPGQGLRLIYYSQIVNDFQKGDIAEGYSVSREKKESFPLTVTSAQKNPTAFYLCASSIDPGQLYEQYFGPGTRLTVT.

This clone has just one count. The junction does not match germline at one end; this may be a read error. The chain uses TRBV19 and TRBJ2-7; 8 nucleotides agree with TRBD1. Germline CDR1 LNHDA, CDR2 SQIVND (reference sequence). CDR3 length equals 14 residues. CDR3 in amino acids: CASSIEDRENEQYF. In DNA form, the CDR3 reads TGTGCCAGTAGCATAGAGGACAGGGAGAACGAGCAGTACTTC. Using reference TRBV19 and TRBJ2-7 for the parts outside the CDR3, the full variable domain is DGGITQSPKYLFRKEGQNVTLSCEQNLNHDAMYWYRQDPGQGLRLIYYSQIVNDFQKGDIAEGYSVSREKKESFPLTVTSAQKNPTAFYLCASSIEDRENEQYFGPGTRLTVT.

In DNA, the CDR3 is TGTGCCAGCAGTCCTACCTTACAGGAAGCTAACTATGGCTACACCTTC. This gives the protein CASSPTLQEANYGYTF. The chain has TRBV27 and TRBJ1-2; D might be TRBD1 (5 bases). The CDR3 extends over 16 amino acids. Trimming cost V 5 bases and J 0 bases, with 16 bases left between them. Germline assignment: CDR1 MNHEY and CDR2 SMNVEV (reference sequence).

The V and J genes are TRBV5-1 and TRBJ2-4; 9 positions agree with TRBD1. CDR1 is SGHRS, CDR2 YFSETQ, per germline. This CDR3 spans 19 amino acids. V lost 0 bases, J lost 8 bases, and 18 bases stayed unmatched. CDR3 loop: CASSLVVGTGRRDRDIQYF. In nucleotides, the CDR3 is TGCGCCAGCAGCTTGGTTGTTGGGACAGGGCGCCGAGATCGGGACATTCAGTACTTC.

The CDR3 region has the DNA TGTGCCAGCACTGGACAGAATAATTCACCCCTCCACTTT. This encodes CASTGQNNSPLHF. The chain combines TRBV6-5 with TRBJ1-6; D is possibly TRBD1 (6 bases). Germline values: CDR1 MNHEY, CDR2 SVGAGI. This CDR3 contains 13 residues. V shed 7 bases and J shed 5 bases, with 9 bases lying between them.